This TCR beta chain was sequenced during a study of response to subunit inactivated influenza vaccine. TCRdb passed the RT-PCR reads through MiXCR, listing each CDR3 protein once. The repertoire includes about 570,000 distinct CDR3 sequences, approximately 11% of them detected once, and about 10% sits in the top ten. The trim removed 5 bases at V and 9 bases at J, leaving 10 bases unmatched. Germline V lookup: CDR1 SGHTA, CDR2 FQGNSA. CDR3 length: 16 amino acids. This sample was also put to use in a study of T cells expressing NK-cell markers. That source adds: For TCR beta, cDNA was produced by 5'RACE template switching with UMIs. It was sorted CD3+CD56+NKG2C+, CD3+CD56+NKG2C- and CD3+CD56-NKG2C+ T cells that supplied the TCR beta repertoires. Whether expanded NKG2C-expressing T cell clones recognize HCMV is unknown.

Source: PBMCs from blood, taken on the day of vaccination. The rearrangement joins TRBV7-2 to TRBJ1-6; TRBD1 matches at 10 bases. The sequence was collected from a man aged 50-59 years who received an inactivated influenza vaccine. The CDR3 region is CASSKRQGALSSPLHF. The CDR3 DNA sequence: TGTGCCAGCAGCAAAAGACAGGGGGCCCTCAGTTCACCCCTCCACTTT. Combining the CDR3 with reference TRBV7-2 and TRBJ1-6 gives the whole variable domain GAGVSQSPSNKVTEKGKDVELRCDPISGHTALYWYRQSLGQGLEFLIYFQGNSAPDKSGLPSDRFSAERTGGSVSTLTIQRTQQEDSAVYLCASSKRQGALSSPLHFGNGTRLTVT.